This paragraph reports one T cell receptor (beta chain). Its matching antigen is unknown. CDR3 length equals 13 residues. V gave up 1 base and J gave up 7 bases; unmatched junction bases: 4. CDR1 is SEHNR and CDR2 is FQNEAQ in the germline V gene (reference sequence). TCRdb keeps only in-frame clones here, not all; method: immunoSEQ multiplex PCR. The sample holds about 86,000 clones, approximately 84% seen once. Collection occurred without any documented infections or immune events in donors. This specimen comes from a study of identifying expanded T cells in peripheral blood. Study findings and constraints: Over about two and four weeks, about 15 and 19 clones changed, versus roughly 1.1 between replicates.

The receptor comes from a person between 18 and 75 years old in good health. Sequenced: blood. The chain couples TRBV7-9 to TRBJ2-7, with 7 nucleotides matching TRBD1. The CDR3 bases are TGTGCCAGCAGCTTAGGGGCAGGGGGTGAGCAGTACTTC. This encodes CASSLGAGGEQYF.